This entry lists 30 T cell receptor beta chains sequenced from one sample in a study of neoadjuvant nivolumab and ipilimumab in lung cancer. Sequenced by immunoSEQ multiplex PCR; TCRdb stores in-frame clones only, minus some. The table has 25,000 to 35,000 clones, about nine tenths seen once. Specimen: peripheral blood, collected after neoadjuvant nivolumab, alone or with ipilimumab, at or shortly before surgery. The receptors originated from an adult with non-small cell lung cancer.

This chain connects TRBV2 to TRBJ1-2; D is uncertain. Looked up from germline, CDR1 is SNHLY and CDR2 is FYNNEI. This CDR3 has 14 residues. The V end lost 4 bases, the J end lost 7 bases, and 16 bases lay between the germline ends. The DNA for the CDR3 is TGTGCCAGCAGTGCCCAGGCTGGAGGCGGTGGCTACACCTTC. It yields the protein CASSAQAGGGGYTF.

V usage is TRBV6-1 and J usage is TRBJ1-2, with 10 bases aligning to TRBD1. Losses at the gene ends were 10 bases for V and 2 bases for J; bases not matched to a gene: 1. CDR1 and CDR2 (germline): MNHNS, SASEGT. The CDR3 loop spans 12 amino acids. CDR3 amino acids: CATDRGNYGYTF. The CDR3 DNA follows: TGTGCCACGGACAGGGGGAACTATGGCTACACCTTC.

The chain employs TRBV5-1 and TRBJ1-4; no clear D gene. Trimming removed 0 bases from V and 6 bases from J, with 12 bases in between. The CDR3 covers 15 residues. In germline, CDR1 is SGHRS, CDR2 YFSETQ. CDR3 DNA sequence: TGCGCCAGCAGCTTGGTCGGGAGTCGCGATGAAAAACTGTTTTTT. Translating it yields CASSLVGSRDEKLFF.

V and J are TRBV7-6 and TRBJ2-1, with 7 bases identical to TRBD2. V dropped 4 bases and J dropped 6; count of bases not matched to a gene: 6. CDR3 length: 14 amino acids. Germline CDR1 and CDR2: SGHVS and FNYEAQ. CDR3 loop: CASSSGLEGNEQFF. CDR3 nucleotides: TGTGCCAGCAGCTCAGGACTAGAAGGCAATGAGCAGTTCTTC.

The chain combines TRBV7-9 with TRBJ2-1; D is ambiguous. This CDR3 contains 14 residues. The V gene's germline CDR1 is SEHNR and CDR2 FQNEAQ (reference sequence). Deletions cut 5 bases from V and 9 bases from J, with 17 bases between. CDR3 nucleotides: TGTGCCAGCAGCGGACGATATCTAGGCGGTGAGCAGTTCTTC. This gives the protein CASSGRYLGGEQFF.

This sequence joins TRBV5-1 and TRBJ2-4; no clear D. V lost 0 bases, J lost 1 base, and 14 bases lay in between. This CDR3 has 17 residues. Per germline, CDR1 SGHRS and CDR2 YFSETQ. The CDR3 coding sequence is TGCGCCAGCAGCTTGGGTCAATGGGTTATGGCCAAAAACATTCAGTACTTC. Its protein is CASSLGQWVMAKNIQYF.

The chain is built from TRBV5-6 and TRBJ1-5, with D unresolved. Germline assignment: CDR1 SGHDT and CDR2 YYEEEE. This CDR3 is built from 13 residues. The V and J ends lost 3 bases and 4 bases respectively, with 8 bases between them. This chain's CDR3 is CASSWGGNQPQHF. CDR3 nucleotide sequence: TGTGCCAGCAGCTGGGGAGGGAATCAGCCCCAGCATTTT.

This chain uses TRBV5-1 with TRBJ2-5; 8 bases align to TRBD1. The CDR3 runs 14 residues. Germline trimming cut 5 bases from V and 2 bases from J; bases unmatched to any gene: 5. Per germline, CDR1 SGHRS and CDR2 YFSETQ. The CDR3: CASSQQGEQETQYF. The CDR3 coding sequence is TGCGCCAGCAGTCAACAGGGGGAACAAGAGACCCAGTACTTC. The full variable domain, its missing parts supplied by reference TRBV5-1 and TRBJ2-5, is KAGVTQTPRYLIKTRGQQVTLSCSPISGHRSVSWYQQTPGQGLQFLFEYFSETQRNKGNFPGRFSGRQFSNSRSEMNVSTLELGDSALYLCASSQQGEQETQYFGPGTRLLVL.

DNA for the CDR3: TGCAGCGTTGAAACAGGGGGGAACACTGAAGCTTTCTTT. It is translated as CSVETGGNTEAFF. The genes are TRBV29-1 and TRBJ1-1; TRBD1 aligns across 8 bases. Germline trimming cut 2 bases from V and 1 base from J; bases unmatched to any gene: 0. Germline CDR1 SQVTM, CDR2 ANQGSEA. There are 13 residues in the CDR3.

This chain joins TRBV29-1 and TRBJ2-1; 7 bases map to TRBD1. The junction had 6 bases not matched to a gene; V was cut back by 4 bases and J by 9 bases. CDR1 is SQVTM, CDR2 ANQGSEA, per germline. The CDR3 is made up of 12 amino acids. DNA for the CDR3: TGCAGCGTTGGTGAGGGGGCGGCTGAGCAGTTCTTC. It translates to CSVGEGAAEQFF.

This chain links TRBV7-2 with TRBJ1-6, with a tentative D call TRBD1 (6 bases). The CDR3 is 15 amino acids. Trimming stripped 1 base from V and 8 bases from J, with 12 bases between. Germline loops: CDR1 SGHTA, CDR2 FQGNSA. The CDR3 bases are TGTGCCAGCAGCTTAGAAGCAGGGGAGGATTCACCCCTCCACTTT. As protein: CASSLEAGEDSPLHF.

This chain connects TRBV4-3 to TRBJ1-2, with D possibly being TRBD1 (6 bases). The germline V gene encodes CDR1 LGHNA and CDR2 YSLEER. The CDR3 is made up of 15 amino acids. V gave up 1 base and J gave up 3 bases, with 12 bases separating them. The CDR3, as DNA: TGCGCCAGCAGCCAAGCCCTACAGGGCGACTATGGCTACACCTTC. Translating gives CASSQALQGDYGYTF.

The V and J genes are TRBV7-2 and TRBJ2-7; D not certain. CDR3 size: 12 residues. The V gene lost 4 bases and the J gene lost 4 bases, with 8 bases spanning the gap. In germline, CDR1 is SGHTA, CDR2 FQGNSA. The CDR3 sequence: CASSSEVYEQYF. The CDR3 DNA follows: TGTGCCAGCAGCTCAGAAGTATACGAGCAGTACTTC.

With regard to this clone: This sample includes further DNA sequences coding for the same CDR3. This chain uses TRBV7-9 with TRBJ2-5; D is unresolved. Trimming pared 2 bases from V and 5 bases from J, leaving 3 bases between. The CDR3 runs 11 residues. Germline assignment: CDR1 SEHNR and CDR2 FQNEAQ (reference sequence). The CDR3 is CASSLFETQYF. The DNA for the CDR3 is TGTGCCAGCAGCTTATTTGAGACCCAGTACTTC.

V gene TRBV29-1 combines with J gene TRBJ1-5; 7 nucleotides line up with TRBD1. The CDR3 spans 13 residues. CDR1 SQVTM and CDR2 ANQGSEA come from the germline V gene. V was pared by 4 bases and J by 6 bases, with 6 bases of the junction left unmatched. The CDR3 DNA reads TGCAGCGTTGCTGGGACAGCTGGTCAGCCCCAGCATTTT. Translation: CSVAGTAGQPQHF.

This clone was recorded once. The V gene is TRBV7-9, the J gene TRBJ1-4; D not resolved. The V and J ends lost 5 bases and 3 bases respectively, with 13 bases between them. There are 15 residues in the CDR3. CDR1 is SEHNR and CDR2 is FQNEAQ in the germline V gene (reference sequence). The CDR3 protein is CASSPPRQANEKLFF. CDR3 sequence (DNA): TGTGCCAGCAGCCCACCACGTCAAGCTAATGAAAAACTGTTTTTT.

The chain combines TRBV7-3 with TRBJ2-2, with 8 bases that match TRBD2. The length of the CDR3 is 15 residues. Germline V gene lookup returns CDR1 SGHTA and CDR2 FQGTGA. With V trimmed by 2 bases and J by 1 base, 0 bases remained unmatched. DNA of the CDR3: TGTGCCAGCAGCTTAGCGGGGGGGAACACCGGGGAGCTGTTTTTT. Translating it yields CASSLAGGNTGELFF.

The chain couples TRBV15 to TRBJ1-5, with D uncertain. In germline, CDR1 is LNHNV, CDR2 YYDKDF (reference sequence). Trimming removed 0 bases from V and 0 bases from J, with 6 bases in between. The CDR3 is made up of 15 amino acids. Here the CDR3 DNA reads TGTGCCACCAGCAGAGAGAAATATAGCAATCAGCCCCAGCATTTT. As protein: CATSREKYSNQPQHF.

As DNA, the CDR3 is TGTGCCAGCAGCGTAGCTCCCAGCGGGGGAAGCGAGCAGTACTTC. Translated: CASSVAPSGGSEQYF. This rearrangement joins TRBV9 to TRBJ2-7, with 8 bases lining up with TRBD2. The CDR3 runs to 15 residues. Germline lookup yields CDR1 SGDLS and CDR2 YYNGEE. V gave up 0 bases and J gave up 6 bases; unmatched junction bases: 8.

The V and J genes are TRBV5-1 and TRBJ2-2; D unresolved. The V end lost 5 bases, the J end lost 2 bases, and 4 bases lay between the germline ends. The CDR3 totals 12 residues. Germline loops: CDR1 SGHRS, CDR2 YFSETQ. The CDR3 protein is CASRINTGELFF. DNA of the CDR3: TGCGCCAGCAGAATCAACACCGGGGAGCTGTTTTTT.

The chain uses TRBV18 and TRBJ1-1; 8 positions match TRBD1. The CDR3 is 17 residues long. The V and J ends lost 5 bases and 7 bases, in that order; junction bases with no gene match: 18. Per germline, CDR1 KGHSH and CDR2 LQKENI. CDR3 bases: TGTGCCAGCTCAACAAACCCATCAGGGCAGGGGGCGGGTGAAGCTTTCTTT. It encodes CASSTNPSGQGAGEAFF.

This clone showed up just a few times. The chain recombines TRBV14 with TRBJ1-6; no definite D call. From germline, CDR1 is SGHDN and CDR2 FVKESK. The V gene lost 0 bases and the J gene lost 7 bases, with 10 bases spanning the gap. This CDR3 contains 15 residues. The CDR3 spells CASSQERARNSPLHF. CDR3 sequence (DNA): TGTGCCAGCAGCCAAGAAAGGGCCCGGAATTCACCCCTCCACTTT.

The V and J genes are TRBV18 and TRBJ1-1; unclear D gene. Germline V gene sequence: CDR1 KGHSH, CDR2 LQKENI. The length of the CDR3 is 14 residues. The germline V and J ends were trimmed by 3 bases and 1 base, with 9 bases remaining between them. CDR3 nucleotide sequence: TGTGCCAGCTCACCCCCGGCAGCGAACACTGAAGCTTTCTTT. It is translated as CASSPPAANTEAFF.

The chain carries TRBV5-1 and TRBJ1-2, with a weak D call TRBD1 (6 bases). The V gene lost 5 bases and the J gene lost 8 bases, with 16 bases spanning the gap. CDR3 size: 13 residues. Germline V gives CDR1 SGHRS, CDR2 YFSETQ. The CDR3 nucleotides read TGCGCCAGCAGTCCGAACAGGGAAGGGGGCTACACCTTC. This codes for CASSPNREGGYTF.

V usage is TRBV2 and J usage is TRBJ2-1; 9 positions agree with TRBD2. Germline V CDR1 and CDR2: SNHLY, FYNNEI. J was trimmed by 8 bases and V by 4 bases; bases with no gene match: 12. The CDR3 spans 16 residues. In nucleotides, the CDR3 is TGTGCCAGCAGTGCTGGACTAGCGCAGGGCTCCGATGAGCAGTTCTTC. This gives the protein CASSAGLAQGSDEQFF.

The chain is built from TRBV5-6 and TRBJ2-1, with 12 nucleotides matching TRBD1. Germline loops: CDR1 SGHDT, CDR2 YYEEEE. V lost 3 bases, J lost 5 bases, and 3 bases stayed unmatched. The CDR3 totals 15 residues. The CDR3 nucleotides are TGTGCCAGCAGCTCCGGGACAGGGGGCCACAATGAGCAGTTCTTC. It specifies CASSSGTGGHNEQFF.

This chain links TRBV5-6 with TRBJ2-2; D perhaps matches TRBD2 (7 bases). From germline, CDR1 is SGHDT and CDR2 YYEEEE. The CDR3 consists of 15 residues. V dropped 3 bases and J dropped 2 bases, with 11 bases sitting between them. The CDR3 nucleotides are TGTGCCAGCAGCTGGGGGGGCCCAAACACCGGGGAGCTGTTTTTT. Translated: CASSWGGPNTGELFF.

The CDR3 coding sequence is TGTGCCAGCAGCTTAGATAAGCCAGGATGGCAAGAGACCCAGTACTTC. Protein sequence: CASSLDKPGWQETQYF. The V call is TRBV11-2, the J call TRBJ2-5; D unresolved. CDR1 and CDR2 (germline): SGHAT, FQNNGV. This CDR3 is built from 16 residues. V shed 0 bases and J shed 2 bases, with 13 bases lying between them.

This sequence joins TRBV9 and TRBJ2-2; perhaps TRBD1 as D (6 bases). The germline V and J ends were trimmed by 4 bases and 0 bases, with 10 bases remaining between them. The CDR3 has 15 amino acids. CDR1 SGDLS and CDR2 YYNGEE come from the germline V gene. CDR3 region: CASSFDRPNTGELFF. As DNA, the CDR3 is TGTGCCAGCAGCTTCGACAGGCCGAACACCGGGGAGCTGTTTTTT.

The chain has TRBV5-4 and TRBJ2-1; D uncertain. V lost 6 bases and J lost 6, with 10 bases in between. Per germline, CDR1 SGHNT and CDR2 YYREEE (reference sequence). This CDR3 spans 12 amino acids. The CDR3 is CASTSPSNEQFF. The CDR3 DNA sequence: TGTGCCAGCACCTCACCCAGCAATGAGCAGTTCTTC. The full variable domain, with the rest looked up from reference TRBV5-4 and TRBJ2-1, is ETGVTQSPTHLIKTRGQQVTLRCSSQSGHNTVSWYQQALGQGPQFIFQYYREEENGRGNFPPRFSGLQFPNYSSELNVNALELDDSALYLCASTSPSNEQFFGPGTRLTVL.